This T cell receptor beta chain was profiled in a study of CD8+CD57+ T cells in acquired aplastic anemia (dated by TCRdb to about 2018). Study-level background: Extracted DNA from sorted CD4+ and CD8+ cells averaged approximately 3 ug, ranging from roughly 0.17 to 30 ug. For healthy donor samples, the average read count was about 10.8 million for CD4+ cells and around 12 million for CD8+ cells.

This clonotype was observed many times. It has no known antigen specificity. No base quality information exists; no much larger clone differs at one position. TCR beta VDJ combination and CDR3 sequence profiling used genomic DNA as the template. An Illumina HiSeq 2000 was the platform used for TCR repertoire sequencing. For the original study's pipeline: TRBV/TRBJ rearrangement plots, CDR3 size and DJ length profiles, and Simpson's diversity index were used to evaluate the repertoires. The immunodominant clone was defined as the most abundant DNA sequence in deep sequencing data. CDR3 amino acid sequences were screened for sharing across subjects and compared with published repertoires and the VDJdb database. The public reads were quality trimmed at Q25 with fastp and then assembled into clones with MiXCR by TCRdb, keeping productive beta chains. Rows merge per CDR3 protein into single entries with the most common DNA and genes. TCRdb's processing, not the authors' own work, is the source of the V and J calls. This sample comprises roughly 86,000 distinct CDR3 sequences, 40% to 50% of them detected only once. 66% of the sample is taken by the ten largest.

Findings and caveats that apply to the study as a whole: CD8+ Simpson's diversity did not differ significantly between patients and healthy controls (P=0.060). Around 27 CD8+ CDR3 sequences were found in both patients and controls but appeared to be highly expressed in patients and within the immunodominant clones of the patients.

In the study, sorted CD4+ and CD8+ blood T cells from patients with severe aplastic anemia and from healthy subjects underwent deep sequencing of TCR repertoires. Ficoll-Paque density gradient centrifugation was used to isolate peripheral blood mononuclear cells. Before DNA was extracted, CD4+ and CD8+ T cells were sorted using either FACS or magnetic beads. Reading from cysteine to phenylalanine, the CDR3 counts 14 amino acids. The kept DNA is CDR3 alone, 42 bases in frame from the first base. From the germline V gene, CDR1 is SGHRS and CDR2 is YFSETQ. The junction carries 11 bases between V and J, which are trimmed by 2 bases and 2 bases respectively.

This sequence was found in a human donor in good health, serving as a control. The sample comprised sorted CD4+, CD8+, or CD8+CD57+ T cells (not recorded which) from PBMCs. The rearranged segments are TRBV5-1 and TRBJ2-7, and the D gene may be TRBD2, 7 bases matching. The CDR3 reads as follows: CASSLRGATYEQYF. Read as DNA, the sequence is TGCGCCAGCAGCTTACGGGGGGCAACCTACGAGCAGTACTTC.